What follows are 15 T cell receptor beta chains derived from one specimen sequenced in a study of PD-1 blockade in classical Hodgkin lymphoma. The time point is: cycle 4 day 1 (C4D1), after around six weeks of nivolumab. Every patient had relapsed following autologous stem cell transplantation, and cohorts differed in brentuximab vedotin exposure. The method was immunoSEQ multiplex PCR; TCRdb's version includes in-frame clones alone and lacks a portion of them. Altogether 23,000 or so clones are present, more than 70% being singletons, with the ten largest covering about 14%. The sample in question was peripheral blood mononuclear cells (PBMCs), obtained before the fourth cycle of nivolumab. The source is a human donor with classical Hodgkin lymphoma.

The rearrangement joins TRBV29-1 to TRBJ2-3; TRBD2 matches 10 bases. After removal of 8 bases from V and 4 bases from J, the junction contained 9 bases not matched to a gene. Germline-derived CDR1 and CDR2 are SQVTM and ANQGSEA. The CDR3 length is 14 residues. The CDR3 DNA reads TGCAGCCGGTCCCTAGCGGGGGCAGCAGATACGCAGTATTTT. As protein: CSRSLAGAADTQYF.

The chain couples TRBV5-5 to TRBJ1-1; maybe TRBD1 (5 bases). Germline assignment: CDR1 SGHKS and CDR2 YYEKEE (reference sequence). The V and J ends lost 2 bases and 1 base respectively, with 12 bases between them. The CDR3 sequence is 15 residues long. The CDR3 spells CASSLRGQENTEAFF. The CDR3 DNA reads TGTGCCAGCAGCTTAAGGGGCCAGGAGAACACTGAAGCTTTCTTT.

J is TRBJ2-2 and V is TRBV9; no firm D call. Trimming cost V 0 bases and J 2 bases, with 5 bases left between them. Germline V gene sequence: CDR1 SGDLS, CDR2 YYNGEE. The CDR3 spans 14 residues. CDR3 sequence: CASSVVINTGELFF. For the CDR3, the DNA is TGTGCCAGCAGCGTAGTGATTAACACCGGGGAGCTGTTTTTT.

The chain links TRBV18 to TRBJ2-7; D is ambiguous. CDR1 KGHSH and CDR2 LQKENI come from the germline V gene. The CDR3 runs 15 residues. V was shortened by 3 bases and J by 0 bases, with 12 bases between the two germline ends. The CDR3 loop reads CASSPGGKSSYEQYF. CDR3 DNA: TGTGCCAGCTCACCCGGTGGCAAAAGCTCCTACGAGCAGTACTTC.

The chain recombines TRBV7-9 with TRBJ2-1; D is possibly TRBD2 (6 bases). The CDR3 extends over 14 amino acids. Trimming took off 1 base at V and 7 bases at J, with 11 bases between the two ends. Germline V gene lookup returns CDR1 SEHNR and CDR2 FQNEAQ (reference sequence). The CDR3 reads CASSLDAGKNEQFF. CDR3 nucleotides: TGTGCCAGCAGCTTAGACGCGGGAAAGAATGAGCAGTTCTTC. Full variable domain (remainder filled in from reference TRBV7-9 and TRBJ2-1): DTGVSQNPRHKITKRGQNVTFRCDPISEHNRLYWYRQTLGQGPEFLTYFQNEAQLEKSRLLSDRFSAERPKGSFSTLEIQRTEQGDSAMYLCASSLDAGKNEQFFGPGTRLTVL.

Here the CDR3 DNA reads TGCGCCAGCAGCCAGAATAAGGGGACGAGCTCTGGGGCCAACGTCCTGACTTTC. This codes for CASSQNKGTSSGANVLTF. The rearrangement joins TRBV4-1 to TRBJ2-6; either TRBD1 or TRBD2 may supply D (5 bases each). V shed 3 bases and J shed 0 bases, with 15 bases lying between them. This CDR3 contains 18 residues. Germline V lookup: CDR1 MGHRA, CDR2 YSYEKL.

The chain uses TRBV5-1 and TRBJ2-3; 7 nucleotides align to TRBD2. Looked up from germline, CDR1 is SGHRS and CDR2 is YFSETQ. With 4 bases clipped from V and 0 bases from J, the junction kept 8 bases outside the gene matches. The CDR3 spans 16 residues. The CDR3 protein is CASSVKAGQSTDTQYF. For the CDR3, the DNA is TGCGCCAGCAGCGTAAAAGCGGGGCAAAGCACAGATACGCAGTATTTT.

This clone came up a few times. J is TRBJ2-1 and V is TRBV11-1; 9 nucleotides align to TRBD1. The CDR3 consists of 17 residues. The ends lost 1 base at V and 0 bases at J; junction bases unmatched: 4. The germline V gene encodes CDR1 SGHAT and CDR2 FQDESV (reference sequence). The CDR3 is CASSLEDRGSSYNEQFF. In DNA form, the CDR3 reads TGTGCCAGCAGCTTAGAGGACAGGGGAAGCTCCTACAATGAGCAGTTCTTC.

The chain is built from TRBV5-1 and TRBJ1-2; D ambiguous. V lost 0 bases to trimming and J lost 2 bases, with 5 bases between them. The length of the CDR3 is 13 residues. CDR1 and CDR2 from the germline V gene are SGHRS and YFSETQ. DNA for the CDR3: TGCGCCAGCAGCTTGGGGGCCAACTATGGCTACACCTTC. Translation gives CASSLGANYGYTF.

The chain couples TRBV29-1 to TRBJ1-2; 10 positions match TRBD1. Germline V lookup: CDR1 SQVTM, CDR2 ANQGSEA. The V gene end was trimmed by 3 bases and the J gene end by 1 base; junction bases not matched to a gene: 2. The CDR3 extends over 14 amino acids. DNA of the CDR3: TGCAGCGTTGAGACAGGGGGCTTTAACTATGGCTACACCTTC. Translating it yields CSVETGGFNYGYTF.

This clone was observed once. The chain couples TRBV7-3 to TRBJ2-1; possible D gene TRBD1, 5 bases. Trimming cost V 5 bases and J 3 bases, with 11 bases left between them. The CDR3 extends over 14 amino acids. CDR1 and CDR2 from the germline V gene are SGHTA and FQGTGA. CDR3 coding DNA: TGTGCCAGCAGCGGAACGACAGACTACAATGAGCAGTTCTTC. This translates into CASSGTTDYNEQFF.

This sequence joins TRBV29-1 and TRBJ2-2, with TRBD1 matching 7 bases. J gave up 1 base and V 7 bases, and 3 bases lay outside the gene matches. CDR3 length equals 13 residues. Germline V CDR1 and CDR2: SQVTM, ANQGSEA. CDR3 residues: CSGGQWNTGELFF. The CDR3 DNA follows: TGCAGCGGGGGACAGTGGAACACCGGGGAGCTGTTTTTT.

The chain uses TRBV28 and TRBJ1-2; TRBD1 matches at 7 bases. The V and J ends lost 4 bases and 5 bases, in that order; junction bases with no gene match: 4. CDR1 is MDHEN, CDR2 SYDVKM, per germline. The CDR3 spans 13 residues. The CDR3: CASSSGQNYGYTF. The CDR3 DNA is TGTGCCAGCAGTTCGGGACAGAATTATGGCTACACCTTC.

This sequence joins TRBV7-2 and TRBJ2-1; D unclear. Germline V gives CDR1 SGHTA, CDR2 FQGNSA. The CDR3 totals 14 residues. V was trimmed by 5 bases and J by 4 bases, leaving 12 bases between them. DNA for the CDR3: TGTGCCAGCAGCCGCTCGCCCAGTTACAATGAGCAGTTCTTC. Protein sequence: CASSRSPSYNEQFF.

The chain couples TRBV5-1 to TRBJ1-4, with a possible D match to TRBD1 (5 bases). In germline, CDR1 is SGHRS, CDR2 YFSETQ. The CDR3 contains 14 residues. V was shortened by 4 bases and J by 4 bases, with 11 bases between the two germline ends. CDR3 sequence reads: CASSVGTVNEKLFF. The DNA for the CDR3 is TGCGCCAGCAGCGTTGGGACGGTTAATGAAAAACTGTTTTTT. The full variable domain, its missing parts supplied by reference TRBV5-1 and TRBJ1-4, is KAGVTQTPRYLIKTRGQQVTLSCSPISGHRSVSWYQQTPGQGLQFLFEYFSETQRNKGNFPGRFSGRQFSNSRSEMNVSTLELGDSALYLCASSVGTVNEKLFFGSGTQLSVL.